This T cell receptor (beta chain) appears in the sequencing data of a study of T cell responses to AZD1222 COVID-19 vaccine. Profiled with immunoSEQ multiplex PCR; TCRdb holds only in-frame clones, not every one. Of about 130,000 clones in the sample, around nine tenths were seen once. Looked up from germline, CDR1 is SNHLY and CDR2 is FYNNEI. Between the trimmed V and J ends, which lost 6 bases and 9 bases, there was a span of 9 bases. The CDR3 consists of 11 residues. For this clone: Antigen unknown.

Study conclusions and caveats: The sample set comprised mostly white British donors with more females, and clonal diversity was possibly underestimated. Repertoire sampling occurred only after the peak T cell response. The reported proportion of spike-specific TCRs targeting unmutated variant regions was nearly half. AZD1222 recipients seropositive at baseline numbered only 5 to 7.

The source was peripheral blood, collected on day 0 of AZD1222 vaccination. This chain joins TRBV2 and TRBJ2-1; D call uncertain. The sequence came from an adult in good health. CDR3: CASSPKAEQFF. The CDR3 DNA reads TGTGCCAGCAGCCCCAAGGCTGAGCAGTTCTTC.